These 22 T cell receptor beta chains were all obtained from the same sample, sequenced in a study of shared clonotypes between healthy human individuals. TCRdb keeps only in-frame clones here, not all; method: immunoSEQ multiplex PCR. The sample shows about 1 million clones, about 77% of them seen only once. Sequenced: memory CD4+ T cells sorted from blood. This sample's subset: CD45RA-negative fraction. These receptors all come from a man aged 18 to 30 in good health.

The chain couples TRBV7-2 to TRBJ1-2; D unclear. CDR3 length: 14 amino acids. With 6 bases removed from V and 3 bases from J, the gap between germline ends came to 14 bases. Germline CDR1 and CDR2: SGHTA and FQGNSA. CDR3 in amino acids: CASSMRGSHYGYTF. The CDR3 coding sequence is TGTGCCAGCAGTATGCGGGGTTCCCACTATGGCTACACCTTC.

The rearrangement uses TRBV6-5 and TRBJ1-2; D may be TRBD1 (5 bases). The CDR3 consists of 15 residues. The germline V gene has CDR1 MNHEY and CDR2 SVGAGI. Trimming took 5 bases from V and 4 from J, leaving 17 bases between them. The CDR3 is CASSQTGTGPYGYTF. The CDR3 region has the DNA TGTGCCAGCAGTCAAACCGGGACTGGCCCCTATGGCTACACCTTC.

This clone was counted at least ten times. The V gene is TRBV30, the J gene TRBJ1-2; D is undetermined. Trimming took off 0 bases at V and 12 bases at J, with 11 bases between the two ends. CDR1 GTSNPN and CDR2 SVGIG come from the germline V gene (reference sequence). This CDR3 spans 11 amino acids. The CDR3, as DNA: TGTGCCTGGAGTGTACCTTCCGGGGACACCTTC. Residues: CAWSVPSGDTF.

V and J are TRBV6-1 and TRBJ1-3; D is ambiguous. CDR3 size: 14 residues. Germline CDR1 and CDR2: MNHNS and SASEGT. V lost 0 bases and J lost 4, with 7 bases in between. CDR3 nucleotide sequence: TGTGCCAGCAGTGAAGCGATCACCGGAAACACCATATATTTT. Its translation: CASSEAITGNTIYF.

This sequence joins TRBV7-9 and TRBJ2-5, with 9 bases that match TRBD1. Matching the DNA end better, TRBJ2-7 makes the J call doubtful. CDR1 is SEHNR, CDR2 FQNEAQ, per germline (reference sequence). The CDR3 spans 14 residues. CDR3 sequence reads: CASTLGGDRDEQYF. The CDR3 DNA is TGTGCCAGCACTTTAGGGGGGGACAGGGACGAGCAGTACTTC.

This chain connects TRBV5-1 to TRBJ1-2, with TRBD1 as a possible D gene (6 bases). The CDR3 is made up of 14 amino acids. The V gene's germline CDR1 is SGHRS and CDR2 YFSETQ. V gave up 4 bases and J gave up 6 bases, with 16 bases separating them. The CDR3 spells CASSLHQGKDGYTF. As DNA, the CDR3 is TGCGCCAGCAGCCTACATCAGGGGAAAGATGGCTACACCTTC.

The CDR3 nucleotides read TGTGCCAGCAGCGTACAGGGGGCACCCTACAATGAGCAGTTCTTC. Translating gives CASSVQGAPYNEQFF. J is TRBJ2-1 and V is TRBV9, with 8 bases aligning to TRBD1. Germline loops: CDR1 SGDLS, CDR2 YYNGEE. The CDR3 totals 15 residues. With V trimmed by 1 base and J by 2 bases, 2 bases remained unmatched.

CDR3 in amino acids: CASSSFTSGAYNEQFF. The DNA for the CDR3 is TGCGCCAGCAGCTCCTTTACTAGCGGAGCCTACAATGAGCAGTTCTTC. This chain connects TRBV5-1 to TRBJ2-1; 8 bases map to TRBD2. The junction had 7 bases not matched to a gene; V was cut back by 3 bases and J by 2 bases. CDR3 length: 16 amino acids. The germline CDR1 and CDR2 sequences are SGHRS and YFSETQ.

The chain is built from TRBV15 and TRBJ2-3, with 7 bases lining up with TRBD2. Trimming removed 5 bases from V and 2 bases from J; junction bases left unmatched: 7. Germline CDR1 reads LNHNV; CDR2 reads YYDKDF (reference sequence). The CDR3 consists of 15 residues. CDR3 amino acids: CATSSRGGSTDTQYF. For the CDR3, the DNA is TGTGCCACCAGCTCGCGGGGAGGGTCCACAGATACGCAGTATTTT.

This chain connects TRBV27 to TRBJ2-7; TRBD2 is a possible D gene (5 bases). There are 13 residues in the CDR3. V was pared by 2 bases and J by 7 bases, with 12 bases between. Germline values: CDR1 MNHEY, CDR2 SMNVEV (reference sequence). The CDR3 loop is CASSLPGMGEQYF. CDR3 bases: TGTGCCAGCAGTTTACCGGGGATGGGTGAGCAGTACTTC.

The V gene is TRBV7-8, the J gene TRBJ2-7, with 8 bases lining up with TRBD2. The germline CDR1 and CDR2 sequences are SGHVS and FQNEAQ. Losses at the gene ends were 5 bases for V and 4 bases for J; bases not matched to a gene: 4. The length of the CDR3 is 13 residues. CDR3 nucleotide sequence: TGTGCCAGCAGCCCCGGGACTAGATACGAGCAGTACTTC. It codes for CASSPGTRYEQYF. Full variable domain (rest looked up from reference TRBV7-8 and TRBJ2-7): GAGVSQSPRYKVAKRGQDVALRCDPISGHVSLFWYQQALGQGPEFLTYFQNEAQLDKSGLPSDRFFAERPEGSVSTLKIQRTQQEDSAVYLCASSPGTRYEQYFGPGTRLTVT.

Remarks on this clone: Within the sample, other DNA sequences also encode this same CDR3. Here the CDR3 DNA reads TGTGCCAGCAGCTTAGATCTAGCGGGGGGGCCAGATACGCAGTATTTT. It is translated as CASSLDLAGGPDTQYF. The chain couples TRBV7-2 to TRBJ2-3, with 12 nucleotides matching TRBD2. The CDR3 has 16 amino acids. Trimming at V came to 1 base and at J to 4 bases, leaving 3 bases not matched to a gene. The germline V gene has CDR1 SGHTA and CDR2 FQGNSA.

CDR3 loop: CASSLAGQGAQPQHF. Here the CDR3 DNA reads TGCGCCAGCAGCTTGGCCGGGCAGGGTGCTCAGCCCCAGCATTTT. This chain links TRBV5-1 with TRBJ1-5; D may be TRBD1 (5 bases). The V and J ends lost 0 bases and 6 bases respectively, with 13 bases between them. Germline assignment: CDR1 SGHRS and CDR2 YFSETQ. The CDR3 is 15 amino acids.

This clone is a singleton in its sample. The rearrangement joins TRBV4-1 to TRBJ2-1; 7 bases agree with TRBD1. V lost 0 bases, J lost 5 bases, and 10 bases stayed unmatched. The CDR3 is 17 amino acids. Looked up from germline, CDR1 is MGHRA and CDR2 is YSYEKL. CDR3 in amino acids: CASSQDLVGRGNNEQFF. CDR3 coding DNA: TGCGCCAGCAGCCAAGATTTGGTCGGCAGGGGGAACAATGAGCAGTTCTTC.

The J gene is TRBJ1-4, the V gene TRBV30; no clear D. The CDR3 extends over 13 amino acids. The germline CDR1 and CDR2 sequences are GTSNPN and SVGIG (reference sequence). Trimming pared 2 bases from V and 8 bases from J, leaving 12 bases between. CDR3 residues: CAWSTWTAEKLFF. CDR3 sequence (DNA): TGTGCCTGGAGTACATGGACTGCGGAAAAACTGTTTTTT.

The rearrangement joins TRBV7-9 to TRBJ2-5; TRBD2 is a possible D gene (5 bases). The CDR3 contains 13 residues. Per the germline V gene, CDR1 is SEHNR and CDR2 is FQNEAQ (reference sequence). The ends were cut back, 2 bases at V and 4 bases at J, with 8 bases in the middle. The CDR3 sequence: CASSLTAGETQYF. The DNA of the CDR3 is TGTGCCAGCAGCTTAACCGCGGGAGAGACCCAGTACTTC.

This chain uses TRBV27 with TRBJ1-4; 7 nucleotides line up with TRBD1. Germline V CDR1 and CDR2: MNHEY, SMNVEV (reference sequence). V dropped 5 bases and J dropped 6; count of bases not matched to a gene: 9. The CDR3 totals 15 residues. CDR3 DNA sequence: TGTGCCAGCAGTCAACCGGGACAGAAGGATGAAAAACTGTTTTTT. Encoded protein: CASSQPGQKDEKLFF.

The chain couples TRBV20-1 to TRBJ1-2; D may be TRBD1 (5 bases). Germline V gene lookup returns CDR1 DFQATT and CDR2 SNEGSKA (reference sequence). The length of the CDR3 is 11 residues. CDR3 coding DNA: TGCAGCGCCAGCAGGGCTGCGGGCTACACCTTC. Translating it yields CSASRAAGYTF.

The rearrangement uses TRBV5-1 and TRBJ1-1; D not resolved. CDR1 is SGHRS, CDR2 YFSETQ, per germline. The CDR3 is made up of 19 amino acids. Trimming cost V 4 bases and J 1 base, with 26 bases left between them. DNA for the CDR3: TGCGCCAGCAGCCGTTTCCATGCCTTCTCCACCCTTCCGAACACTGAAGCTTTCTTT. As protein: CASSRFHAFSTLPNTEAFF. Looking up the rest from reference TRBV5-1 and TRBJ1-1 gives the full variable domain: KAGVTQTPRYLIKTRGQQVTLSCSPISGHRSVSWYQQTPGQGLQFLFEYFSETQRNKGNFPGRFSGRQFSNSRSEMNVSTLELGDSALYLCASSRFHAFSTLPNTEAFFGQGTRLTVV.

The chain links TRBV6-5 to TRBJ1-6, with D tentatively TRBD1 (5 bases). The CDR3 has 15 amino acids. V was cut by 6 bases and J by 11 bases, with 20 bases left in between. CDR1 and CDR2 from the germline V gene are MNHEY and SVGAGI. This CDR3 reads CASSLKEGSRTPLHF. DNA of the CDR3: TGTGCCAGCAGCCTCAAGGAGGGGAGTAGGACACCCCTCCACTTT.

This chain links TRBV18 with TRBJ1-3, with D tentatively TRBD1 (6 bases). CDR3 length equals 15 residues. V lost 6 bases and J 3 bases, leaving 15 bases between the germline ends. CDR1 and CDR2 from the germline V gene are KGHSH and LQKENI. The DNA of the CDR3 is TGTGCCAGCTCGCAAGCAGGGGTTGATGGAAACACCATATATTTT. It translates to CASSQAGVDGNTIYF.

V and J are TRBV5-1 and TRBJ1-2, with a possible D match to TRBD1 (6 bases). The V end lost 1 base, the J end lost 7 bases, and 17 bases lay between the germline ends. Per the germline V gene, CDR1 is SGHRS and CDR2 is YFSETQ. The CDR3 is made up of 15 amino acids. DNA for the CDR3: TGCGCCAGCAGCTTGAGCTCCAGGGGAAATGGTGGCTACACCTTC. Its translation: CASSLSSRGNGGYTF. Combining the CDR3 with reference TRBV5-1 and TRBJ1-2 gives the whole variable domain KAGVTQTPRYLIKTRGQQVTLSCSPISGHRSVSWYQQTPGQGLQFLFEYFSETQRNKGNFPGRFSGRQFSNSRSEMNVSTLELGDSALYLCASSLSSRGNGGYTFGSGTRLTVV.